A single sample gave rise to the 14 T cell receptor beta chains below, sequenced in a study of blood T cell repertoires in COVID-19 (dated by TCRdb to about 2020). The library was made by the immunoSEQ multiplex PCR assay. TCRdb retrieved this table from immuneACCESS and kept in-frame rearrangements only. Not all clones are present; in checked studies, unresolved V genes account for under half, and no reason is known for the remainder. The sample has around 25,000 clones on record, around 72% of them singletons. The ten largest clones represent approximately 40% of the sample. Sequencing was done on a sample of peripheral blood. The receptors come from a woman aged 80 or older with acute or convalescent COVID-19.

This chain connects TRBV10-3 to TRBJ1-3; D remains ambiguous. Trimming removed 2 bases from V and 13 bases from J, with 18 bases in between. This CDR3 is built from 14 residues. Germline CDR1 and CDR2: ENHRY and SYGVKD. In DNA form, the CDR3 reads TGTGCCATCAGTGAGCCGCGGATGGCGGCCACGATATATTTT. Its protein product is CAISEPRMAATIYF.

This chain uses TRBV2 with TRBJ2-6; D gene uncertain. CDR1 is SNHLY and CDR2 is FYNNEI in the germline V gene. The CDR3 totals 15 residues. V shed 7 bases and J shed 2 bases, with 12 bases lying between them. The CDR3 loop reads CASTSLRTGANVLTF. DNA of the CDR3: TGTGCCAGCACCTCTCTGCGTACTGGGGCCAACGTCCTGACTTTC.

The V gene is TRBV2, the J gene TRBJ2-7; D is unresolved. With 0 bases removed from V and 4 bases from J, the gap between germline ends came to 10 bases. There are 14 residues in the CDR3. The germline gives CDR1 SNHLY, CDR2 FYNNEI. The CDR3 DNA reads as TGTGCCAGCAGTGAAGCTGCCGGTCCGTACGAGCAGTACTTC. It translates to CASSEAAGPYEQYF.

The table lists this clone with a few counts. The genes are TRBV12-3 or TRBV12-4 and TRBJ1-1, with a tentative D call TRBD1 (5 bases). V gave up 7 bases and J gave up 12 bases, with 18 bases separating them. The CDR3 consists of 12 residues. CDR3 sequence: CASTWGEERTFF. For the CDR3, the DNA is TGTGCCAGCACCTGGGGGGAAGAGAGAACTTTCTTT.

This chain's CDR3 is CASSRGRPSYEQYF. The CDR3 DNA is TGTGCCAGCAGTCGGGGGAGGCCGTCGTACGAGCAGTACTTC. The gene calls are TRBV5-4 and TRBJ2-7, with D maybe TRBD2 (6 bases). The CDR3 is 14 residues long. Germline assignment: CDR1 SGHNT and CDR2 YYREEE (reference sequence). The V and J ends lost 5 bases and 4 bases respectively, with 16 bases between them.

This clone turned up a few times. The genes are TRBV29-1 and TRBJ1-1; D gene uncertain. Between the trimmed V and J ends, which lost 6 bases and 3 bases, there was a span of 14 bases. Germline V gene sequence: CDR1 SQVTM, CDR2 ANQGSEA. This CDR3 region has 13 residues. CDR3: CSVIDGWDTEAFF. The CDR3 region has the DNA TGCAGCGTGATTGACGGGTGGGACACTGAAGCTTTCTTT.

This chain joins TRBV2 and TRBJ2-3, with D possibly being TRBD2 (6 bases). V was pared by 4 bases and J by 0 bases, with 11 bases between. Per germline, CDR1 SNHLY and CDR2 FYNNEI. This CDR3 is 15 amino acids long. The CDR3, as DNA: TGTGCCAGCAGTGCCCGGGAGCTTAGCACAGATACGCAGTATTTT. This gives the protein CASSARELSTDTQYF.

This chain links TRBV7-3 with TRBJ2-3, with D possibly TRBD2 on 5 matching bases. In germline, CDR1 is SGHTA, CDR2 FQGTGA. V lost 1 base, J lost 4 bases, and 12 bases lay in between. The CDR3 runs to 15 residues. CDR3 sequence: CASSLKSGNADTQYF. The CDR3 nucleotides read TGTGCCAGCAGCTTAAAATCGGGGAACGCAGATACGCAGTATTTT.

This sequence joins TRBV5-4 and TRBJ1-1; 7 nucleotides line up with TRBD1. J lost 5 bases, V lost 0 bases, and 4 bases had no gene match. The V gene's germline CDR1 is SGHNT and CDR2 YYREEE (reference sequence). This CDR3 region has 14 residues. The DNA of the CDR3 is TGTGCCAGCAGCTTGGCAGGGGGACGTACTGAAGCTTTCTTT. Translated: CASSLAGGRTEAFF.

This clone appeared a few times. The chain recombines TRBV10-1 with TRBJ1-5, with 8 bases identical to TRBD1. CDR3 length: 13 amino acids. Germline CDR1 reads WNHNN; CDR2 reads SYGVQD (reference sequence). The CDR3 here is CAERQGASQPQHF. CDR3 sequence (DNA): TGCGCAGAACGGCAGGGGGCGTCTCAGCCCCAGCATTTT.

This sequence joins TRBV19 and TRBJ1-4; D not resolved. Trimming took off 3 bases at V and 5 bases at J, with 13 bases between the two ends. Per germline, CDR1 LNHDA and CDR2 SQIVND (reference sequence). CDR3 length equals 15 residues. DNA of the CDR3: TGTGCCAGTAGTATGCACGGAACAGTAAATGAAAAACTGTTTTTT. It translates to CASSMHGTVNEKLFF.

The chain has TRBV4-1 and TRBJ2-3; the match to TRBD2 covers 9 bases. The J segment lost 7 bases and the V segment lost 0 bases, leaving 11 bases of the junction unmatched. Germline V gene sequence: CDR1 MGHRA, CDR2 YSYEKL. The CDR3 contains 17 residues. The DNA of the CDR3 is TGCGCCAGCAGCCAAGAAGGCGGGAGGGCCATCATACATACGCAGTATTTT. Protein product: CASSQEGGRAIIHTQYF.

The chain couples TRBV19 to TRBJ2-5, with 7 nucleotides matching TRBD2. Germline V lookup: CDR1 LNHDA, CDR2 SQIVND (reference sequence). V was clipped by 8 bases and J by 2 bases; unmatched bases: 5. The CDR3 contains 13 residues. In nucleotides, the CDR3 is TGTGCCAGTGGGCCTAGCGGTCAAGAGACCCAGTACTTC. Translation: CASGPSGQETQYF.

The gene calls are TRBV21-1 and TRBJ2-5; the table's D call of TRBD2 was not tested on the DNA. TRBV21-1 is a pseudogene locus. This CDR3 spans 13 amino acids. The CDR3 nucleotides are TGTGCCAGCTGGCTAGCGGTCCAAGAGACCCAGTACTTC. Its translation: CASWLAVQETQYF.